These 7 T cell receptor beta chains were all obtained from the same sample, sequenced in a study of T cell responses to AZD1222 COVID-19 vaccine (dated by TCRdb to about 2021). Read against the paper, the sample's time point label means: baseline before first vaccination. Receptor amplification or capture employed the immunoSEQ multiplex PCR assay. Held by TCRdb, this immuneACCESS table contains in-frame sequences only and omits some clones. Under half of the omission traces to an unresolved V gene where checked; the cause of the rest is unknown. For this sample there are some 95,000 clones; 70% to 90% appear just once. The top ten clonotypes cover about 3.9% of the sample. The sequencing here drew on peripheral blood, taken on day 0 of AZD1222 vaccination. The receptors were gathered from an adult in good health.

The chain uses TRBV6-5 and TRBJ2-1; D might be TRBD1 or TRBD2, each matching 6 bases. The V and J ends lost 3 bases and 6 bases respectively, with 12 bases between them. CDR1 and CDR2 from the germline V gene are MNHEY and SVGAGI. CDR3 length: 14 amino acids. This chain's CDR3 is CASSYPGGRNEQFF. The CDR3, as DNA: TGTGCCAGCAGTTATCCCGGGGGCCGCAATGAGCAGTTCTTC.

The V gene is TRBV4-1, the J gene TRBJ2-5; 8 bases match TRBD1. The CDR3 is 15 amino acids. Trimming removed 3 bases from V and 4 bases from J; junction bases left unmatched: 7. The germline gives CDR1 MGHRA, CDR2 YSYEKL. CDR3 sequence (DNA): TGCGCCAGCAGCCATCACGGGACAGGCTTAGAGACCCAGTACTTC. Translation gives CASSHHGTGLETQYF.

The chain is built from TRBV18 and TRBJ2-1; the D call may be TRBD1 or TRBD2 (5 bases each). The germline gives CDR1 KGHSH, CDR2 LQKENI. Trimming took 3 bases from V and 3 from J, leaving 12 bases between them. This CDR3 spans 15 amino acids. The CDR3 region has the DNA TGTGCCAGCTCACCCGGGACCCCCTTCTACAATGAGCAGTTCTTC. This sequence encodes CASSPGTPFYNEQFF.

The rearrangement links TRBV13 to TRBJ2-1, with 9 bases lining up with TRBD2. The CDR3 runs 15 residues. J was trimmed by 7 bases and V by 5 bases; bases with no gene match: 9. Germline loops: CDR1 PRHDT, CDR2 FYEKMQ (reference sequence). The CDR3 protein is CASSPPAGGRNEQFF. The CDR3 DNA sequence: TGTGCCAGCAGCCCGCCAGCGGGGGGTAGGAATGAGCAGTTCTTC.

This clone was counted only a few times. The V gene is TRBV6-5, the J gene TRBJ1-4, with D hard to call. The CDR3 loop spans 14 amino acids. Trimming took off 6 bases at V and 7 bases at J, with 15 bases between the two ends. The germline V gene has CDR1 MNHEY and CDR2 SVGAGI. CDR3 amino acids: CASSPRRRTEKLFF. CDR3 sequence (DNA): TGTGCCAGCAGCCCCCGGAGGCGAACTGAAAAACTGTTTTTT.

This sequence joins TRBV3-1 (or the pseudogene TRBV3-2) and TRBJ2-3; 10 bases align to TRBD2. This CDR3 contains 15 residues. Germline values: CDR1 LGHDT, CDR2 YNNKEL (reference sequence). With V trimmed by 1 base and J by 5 bases, 3 bases remained unmatched. The CDR3, as DNA: TGTGCCAGCAGCCAAGCTGAGCGGGGGGGAGATACGCAGTATTTT. This sequence encodes CASSQAERGGDTQYF.

The sample holds a few counts of this clone. V gene TRBV7-3 combines with J gene TRBJ2-2, with D tentatively TRBD1 or TRBD2 (6 bases each). This CDR3 has 15 amino acids. The germline V and J ends were trimmed by 2 bases and 6 bases, with 13 bases remaining between them. Germline assignment: CDR1 SGHTA and CDR2 FQGTGA. The CDR3: CASSLEGGQAGELFF. As DNA, the CDR3 is TGTGCCAGCAGCTTAGAGGGGGGCCAGGCCGGGGAGCTGTTTTTT.